This T cell receptor beta chain was identified in a study of blood T cell repertoires in COVID-19. Study context: Samples representing acute and convalescent COVID-19 were sourced from the United States, Italy and Spain. T cells, B-cell-depleted T cells, or PBMCs supplied cDNA or gDNA.

Sequencing used immunoSEQ multiplex PCR; TCRdb keeps in-frame clones, though not all of them. The repertoire holds just under 350,000 clones, with around nine tenths as singletons. This clone was detected a few times. The Seattle patients, enrolled during active infection, were followed longitudinally. This CDR3 is 11 amino acids long. The specimen sequenced was peripheral blood. This TCR was sampled from a woman in her seventies with COVID-19, enrolled during active disease. The chain has TRBV21-1 and TRBJ2-7; TRBD2 is the table's D call, not checked against the DNA. TRBV21-1 is a recognized pseudogene. The DNA for the CDR3 is TGTGCCAGCAGCAACCGTCACGAGCAGTACTTC. Translating gives CASSNRHEQYF.